This TCR beta chain is drawn from a study of T cell responses to AZD1222 COVID-19 vaccine. Study background: Both about-4-week and about-12-week second-dose recipients were combined. Overall study results and limits: Clonal diversity was possibly underestimated, and the donors were mostly white British, with more females. The study found Spike-specific TCR breadth and depth rose after two AZD1222 doses. Sampling captured repertoires only after the peak T cell response.

This table comes from immunoSEQ multiplex PCR, and its TCRdb copy is limited to in-frame clones, with some not included. Here the sample spans approximately 100,000 clones, about nine tenths being singletons. The CDR3 spans 14 residues. Germline lookup yields CDR1 MDHEN and CDR2 SYDVKM. The V and J ends lost 3 bases and 2 bases respectively, with 10 bases between them. To note about this clone: Its target is unknown.

Here the sequenced sample was peripheral blood, taken on day 0 of AZD1222 vaccination. This sequence originates from an adult in good health. V usage is TRBV28 and J usage is TRBJ1-1, with D perhaps matching TRBD1 (6 bases). DNA for the CDR3: TGTGCCAGCAGTTTTTCTGGGGGCAACACTGAAGCTTTCTTT. It encodes CASSFSGGNTEAFF.